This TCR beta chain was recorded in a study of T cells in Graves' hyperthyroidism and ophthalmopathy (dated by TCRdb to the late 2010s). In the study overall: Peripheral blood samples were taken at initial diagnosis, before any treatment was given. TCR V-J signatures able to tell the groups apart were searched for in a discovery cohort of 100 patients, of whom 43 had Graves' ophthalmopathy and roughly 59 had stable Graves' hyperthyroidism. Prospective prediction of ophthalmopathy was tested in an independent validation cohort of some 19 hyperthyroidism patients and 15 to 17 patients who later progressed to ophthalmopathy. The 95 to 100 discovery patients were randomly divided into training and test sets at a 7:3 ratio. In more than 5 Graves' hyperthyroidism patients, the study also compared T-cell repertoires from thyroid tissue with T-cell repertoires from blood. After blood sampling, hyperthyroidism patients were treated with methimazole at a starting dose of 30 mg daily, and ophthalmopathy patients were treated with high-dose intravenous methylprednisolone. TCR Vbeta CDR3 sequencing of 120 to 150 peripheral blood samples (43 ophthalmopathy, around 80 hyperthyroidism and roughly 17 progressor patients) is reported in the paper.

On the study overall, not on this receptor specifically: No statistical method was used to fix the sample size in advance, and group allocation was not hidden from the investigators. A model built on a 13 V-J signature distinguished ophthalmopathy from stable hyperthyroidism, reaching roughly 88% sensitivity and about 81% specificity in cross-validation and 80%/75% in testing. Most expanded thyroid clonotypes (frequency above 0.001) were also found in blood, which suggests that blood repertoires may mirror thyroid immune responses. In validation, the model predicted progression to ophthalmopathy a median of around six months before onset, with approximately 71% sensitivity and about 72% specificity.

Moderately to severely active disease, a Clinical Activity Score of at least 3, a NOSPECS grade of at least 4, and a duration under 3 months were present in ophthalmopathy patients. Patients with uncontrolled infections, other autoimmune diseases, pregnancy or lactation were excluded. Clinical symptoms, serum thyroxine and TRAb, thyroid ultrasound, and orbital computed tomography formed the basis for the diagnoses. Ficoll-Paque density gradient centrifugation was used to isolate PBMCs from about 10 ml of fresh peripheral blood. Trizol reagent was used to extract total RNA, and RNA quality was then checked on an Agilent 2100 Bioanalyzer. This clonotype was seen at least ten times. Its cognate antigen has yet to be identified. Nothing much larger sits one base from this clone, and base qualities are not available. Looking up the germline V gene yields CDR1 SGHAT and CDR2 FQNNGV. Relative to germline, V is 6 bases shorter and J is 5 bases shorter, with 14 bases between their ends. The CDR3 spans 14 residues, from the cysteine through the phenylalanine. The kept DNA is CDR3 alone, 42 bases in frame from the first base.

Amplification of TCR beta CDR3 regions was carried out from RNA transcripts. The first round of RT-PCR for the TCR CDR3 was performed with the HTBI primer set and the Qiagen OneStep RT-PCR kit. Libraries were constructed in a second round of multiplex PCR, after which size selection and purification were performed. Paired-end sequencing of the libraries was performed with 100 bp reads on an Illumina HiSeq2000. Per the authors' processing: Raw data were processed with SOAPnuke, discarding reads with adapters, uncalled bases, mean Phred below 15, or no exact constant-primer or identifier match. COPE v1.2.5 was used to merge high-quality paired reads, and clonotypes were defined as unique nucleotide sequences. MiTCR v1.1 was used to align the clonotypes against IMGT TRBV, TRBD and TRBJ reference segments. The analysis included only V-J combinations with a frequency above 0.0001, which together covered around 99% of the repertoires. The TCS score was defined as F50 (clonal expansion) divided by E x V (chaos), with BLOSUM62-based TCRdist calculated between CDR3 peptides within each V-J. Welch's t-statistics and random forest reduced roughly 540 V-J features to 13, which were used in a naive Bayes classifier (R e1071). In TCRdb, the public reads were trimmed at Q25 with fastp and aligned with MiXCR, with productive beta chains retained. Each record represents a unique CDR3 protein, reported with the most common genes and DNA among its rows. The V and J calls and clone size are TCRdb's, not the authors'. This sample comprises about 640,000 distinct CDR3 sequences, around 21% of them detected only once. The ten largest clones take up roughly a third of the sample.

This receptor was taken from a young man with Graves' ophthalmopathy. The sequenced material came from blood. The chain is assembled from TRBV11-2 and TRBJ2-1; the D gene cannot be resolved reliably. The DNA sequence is TGTGCCAGCAGTCCCTCTAGGTCTGACAATGAGCAGTTCTTC. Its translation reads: CASSPSRSDNEQFF.